The clone carrying this TCR beta chain was recorded a few times. The antigen remains unidentified. V dropped 2 bases and J dropped 2 bases, with 11 bases sitting between them. CDR1 and CDR2 (germline): SGHDT, YYEEEE. CDR3 length: 14 amino acids. The entry originates in a study of cytomegalovirus exposure and HLA in healthy donors. The study, taken as a whole, reports: It was only CMV serostatus that was available as immune exposure information.

Both 60 Vbeta primers and 13 Jbeta primers went into the PCR. Under the authors' procedure: Unique TCR beta chains numbered around 75 million in a later analysis, with roughly 9.9 million shared. The method was immunoSEQ multiplex PCR; TCRdb's version includes in-frame clones alone and lacks a portion of them. V and J calls and clone size are copied from that table; D and trimming were computed from the DNA. The profile shows 95,000 to 130,000 clones, about 76% of them singletons. Each donor was nominally healthy when sampled (though unrecorded immune exposures were likely). The sequence derives from a woman younger than 45 in good health and CMV-seronegative. The sample taken for sequencing was PBMCs. This chain joins TRBV5-6 and TRBJ2-7, with D perhaps TRBD1 (5 bases). CDR3 DNA sequence: TGTGCCAGCAGCTTTCCAGGGTCAGCCTACGAGCAGTACTTC. Residues: CASSFPGSAYEQYF.